This T cell receptor beta chain was sequenced during a study of T-cell memory formation after mild COVID-19. TCRdb re-derived calls from the 5' RACE reads in MiXCR, one entry per CDR3 protein. The sample has about 110,000 distinct CDR3 sequences, about 15% seen once. Germline V gene data show CDR1 as LGHNA and CDR2 as YSLEER. This CDR3 region has 15 residues. J lost 4 bases, V lost 4 bases, and 6 bases had no gene match. This clonotype was seen at least ten times. Its cognate antigen is unknown. Study-wide results and limits: Clones that contracted clustered mainly in CM and EM if CD4+ and in EMRA if CD8+. Confirmation was lacking for SARS-CoV-2 specificity of second-wave clones that peaked on day 37. Balance between CD4 and CD8 was seen in clones contracting day 15 to 85, and a CD4+ lean was seen in later expanders.

V and J are TRBV4-3 and TRBJ2-2; 7 positions match TRBD1. This receptor was taken from a man aged 18 to 29 who had mild COVID-19 (a few samples of this study predate the infection). Cell type and time point are not known. Sequenced sample: PBMCs or a T cell subset sorted from them (not recorded which). Here the CDR3 DNA reads TGCGCCAGCAGCCCAGCGACAGGGAGCACCGGGGAGCTGTTTTTT. Its protein product is CASSPATGSTGELFF.